These 29 T cell receptor beta chains were sequenced from one sample in a study of early T cells in non-severe SARS-CoV-2 infection. TCRdb processed the 5' RACE reads anew with MiXCR; each CDR3 protein has one entry. The sample has under 70,000 distinct CDR3 sequences, around a tenth seen once; the top ten hold around 4%. The sequenced sample was whole blood. The receptors were sampled from an adult who was a healthcare worker with PCR-confirmed SARS-CoV-2 infection or an uninfected control (not recorded which).

This clonotype has at least ten counts. The chain is built from TRBV10-3 and TRBJ2-1; 7 bases fit TRBD2. CDR3 length: 13 residues. The V segment lost 11 bases and the J segment 6 bases; nucleotides outside the gene matches: 10. Germline V gene data show CDR1 as ENHRY and CDR2 as SYGVKD. CDR3 protein: CASRRAGLNEQFF. DNA for the CDR3: TGTGCCTCCAGGAGAGCGGGGCTCAATGAGCAGTTCTTC.

J is TRBJ2-7 and V is TRBV6-5; D gene uncertain. This CDR3 spans 14 amino acids. Trimming shortened V by 7 bases and J by 0 bases, and 13 bases separated the two germline ends. CDR1 MNHEY and CDR2 SVGAGI come from the germline V gene. The CDR3 protein is CASTDPGRSYEQYF. CDR3 bases: TGTGCCAGCACCGATCCAGGCCGCTCCTACGAGCAGTACTTC.

The chain is built from TRBV29-1 and TRBJ1-1; D is unresolved. CDR1 and CDR2 (germline): SQVTM, ANQGSEA. The CDR3 is made up of 12 amino acids. The germline V and J ends were trimmed by 5 bases and 1 base, with 8 bases remaining between them. The CDR3 region is CSVRKSNTEAFF. For the CDR3, the DNA is TGCAGCGTTCGGAAGTCGAACACTGAAGCTTTCTTT.

This chain joins TRBV9 and TRBJ2-1, with 10 nucleotides matching TRBD2. Germline-derived CDR1 and CDR2 are SGDLS and YYNGEE. This CDR3 is 16 amino acids long. J lost 5 bases, V lost 0 bases, and 5 bases had no gene match. In DNA, the CDR3 is TGTGCCAGCAGCGTAGTGGCTAGCGGGGGCCACAATGAGCAGTTCTTC. Translating it yields CASSVVASGGHNEQFF.

This clonotype has more than one count but fewer than ten. This sequence joins TRBV7-8 and TRBJ1-1; D gene uncertain. Germline V lookup: CDR1 SGHVS, CDR2 FQNEAQ. Trimming took 5 bases from V and 4 from J, leaving 14 bases between them. The CDR3 has 14 residues. This CDR3 is CASSPVRVGTEAFF. The CDR3 DNA follows: TGTGCCAGCAGCCCCGTTAGGGTGGGCACTGAAGCTTTCTTT.

This sequence joins TRBV29-1 and TRBJ2-7; 10 positions match TRBD1. Germline assignment: CDR1 SQVTM and CDR2 ANQGSEA. The ends lost 6 bases at V and 5 bases at J; junction bases unmatched: 10. The CDR3 has 14 residues. This CDR3 reads CSVRYGGQGNEQYF. The CDR3 coding sequence is TGCAGCGTCCGTTACGGGGGACAGGGGAACGAGCAGTACTTC.

V gene TRBV12-3 or TRBV12-4 combines with J gene TRBJ1-1; D uncertain. The ends were cut back, 5 bases at V and 0 bases at J, with 7 bases in the middle. The CDR3 covers 13 residues. In DNA form, the CDR3 reads TGTGCCAGCAGTAGGAGGATGAACACTGAAGCTTTCTTT. It is translated as CASSRRMNTEAFF.

This clonotype was detected ten times or more. J is TRBJ2-7 and V is TRBV27, with a tentative D call TRBD1 (7 bases). This CDR3 comprises 15 residues. V was pared by 0 bases and J by 3 bases, with 12 bases between. The germline V gene encodes CDR1 MNHEY and CDR2 SMNVEV (reference sequence). The CDR3: CASSLSSQGGYEQYF. CDR3 nucleotide sequence: TGTGCCAGCAGTTTATCGTCCCAGGGGGGCTACGAGCAGTACTTC.

In this sample, this clonotype turned up a few times. The chain is built from TRBV12-3 or TRBV12-4 and TRBJ2-3, with a weak D call TRBD1 (6 bases). This CDR3 is 13 amino acids long. Trimming shortened V by 6 bases and J by 4 bases, and 11 bases separated the two germline ends. In nucleotides, the CDR3 is TGTGCCAGCAGAGGGGGAGTGGCAGATACGCAGTATTTT. Protein: CASRGGVADTQYF.

Ten or more counts support this clonotype. This sequence joins TRBV7-9 and TRBJ2-7, with 9 bases aligning to TRBD1. V lost 6 bases and J lost 6; bases outside the gene matches: 3. The CDR3 length is 12 residues. Germline CDR1 SEHNR, CDR2 FQNEAQ (reference sequence). CDR3 in amino acids: CASSRDRVEQYF. For the CDR3, the DNA is TGTGCCAGCAGTCGGGACAGGGTCGAGCAGTACTTC.

A few counts support this clonotype. The V gene is TRBV20-1, the J gene TRBJ2-2; a possible D gene is TRBD1 (6 bases). Trimming stripped 5 bases from V and 5 bases from J, with 12 bases between. Germline lookup yields CDR1 DFQATT and CDR2 SNEGSKA (reference sequence). This CDR3 is built from 13 residues. The CDR3 is CSAWGPTTGELFF. CDR3 nucleotides: TGCAGTGCTTGGGGGCCGACGACCGGGGAGCTGTTTTTT.

There are a few counts of this clonotype. The gene calls are TRBV7-9 and TRBJ2-2; 9 bases are shared with TRBD2. J was trimmed by 1 base and V by 1 base; bases with no gene match: 4. The CDR3 is 17 residues long. Germline CDR1 SEHNR, CDR2 FQNEAQ (reference sequence). Here the CDR3 reads CASSLDRLAVNTGELFF. The CDR3 nucleotides read TGTGCCAGCAGCTTAGACCGACTAGCGGTGAACACCGGGGAGCTGTTTTTT.

This clonotype was detected a few times. It may be a read error: a sequence one base away is much more abundant. This chain joins TRBV6-1 and TRBJ2-2, with 14 bases fitting TRBD2. The junction had 11 bases not matched to a gene; V was cut back by 5 bases and J by 3 bases. The germline V gene has CDR1 MNHNS and CDR2 SASEGT. There are 19 residues in the CDR3. DNA for the CDR3: TGTGCCAGCAGTCAAGAGGGACTAGCGGGAGTCACCGACACCGGGGAGCTGTTTTTT. This sequence encodes CASSQEGLAGVTDTGELFF.

In regard to this clonotype: This clone may be a read error of a much larger clone one base away. V usage is TRBV15 and J usage is TRBJ2-3; D may be TRBD1 or TRBD2 (5 bases each). With 4 bases removed from V and 4 bases from J, the gap between germline ends came to 12 bases. The CDR3 has 14 residues. Germline V gene sequence: CDR1 LNHNV, CDR2 YYDKDF (reference sequence). CDR3 nucleotides: TGTGCCACCAGCAAGGGACGGGGATCAGATACGCAGTATTTT. It translates to CATSKGRGSDTQYF. Full variable domain (missing parts from reference TRBV15 and TRBJ2-3): DAMVIQNPRYQVTQFGKPVTLSCSQTLNHNVMYWYQQKSSQAPKLLFHYYDKDFNNEADTPDNFQSRRPNTSFCFLDIRSPGLGDTAMYLCATSKGRGSDTQYFGPGTRLTVL.

This clonotype was seen many times. The V and J genes are TRBV7-9 and TRBJ2-3; either TRBD1 or TRBD2 may supply D (6 bases each). Germline-derived CDR1 and CDR2 are SEHNR and FQNEAQ (reference sequence). CDR3 length: 16 amino acids. The ends were cut back, 4 bases at V and 6 bases at J, with 20 bases in the middle. The CDR3 DNA reads as TGTGCCAGCAGCTCCCAGTGGGGGCTGAGCGGGGATACGCAGTATTTT. As protein: CASSSQWGLSGDTQYF.

The V call is TRBV6-2 or TRBV6-3, the J call TRBJ2-1, with D unresolved. The CDR3 has 14 residues. Germline V gives CDR1 MNHEY, CDR2 SVGEGT. V dropped 2 bases and J dropped 6 bases, with 11 bases sitting between them. CDR3 bases: TGTGCCAGCAGTTACCGACCCTTTCGCAATGAGCAGTTCTTC. Its protein is CASSYRPFRNEQFF.

Note on this clonotype: Sequence at one end of the junction differs from germline and may be a read error. V gene TRBV29-1 combines with J gene TRBJ2-7; 7 nucleotides line up with TRBD1. CDR3 length: 12 residues. CDR1 is SQVTM and CDR2 is ANQGSEA in the germline V gene. CDR3 coding DNA: TGCAGCGTTCAAGACAGGGCCTACGAGCAGTACTTC. Its protein product is CSVQDRAYEQYF.

This clonotype was recorded many times. The V gene is TRBV3-1, the J gene TRBJ1-4; 9 bases align to TRBD1. Trimming at V came to 6 bases and at J to 3 bases, leaving 2 bases not matched to a gene. CDR3 length: 14 amino acids. Germline V lookup: CDR1 LGHDT, CDR2 YNNKEL (reference sequence). CDR3 residues: CASSRDRANEKLFF. DNA of the CDR3: TGTGCCAGCAGTCGGGACAGGGCTAATGAAAAACTGTTTTTT.

This clonotype is a singleton in its sample. The rearrangement links TRBV20-1 to TRBJ2-4; TRBD2 is a possible D gene (5 bases). CDR3 size: 13 residues. Germline lookup yields CDR1 DFQATT and CDR2 SNEGSKA (reference sequence). The germline V and J ends were trimmed by 0 bases and 8 bases, with 11 bases remaining between them. The CDR3 DNA is TGCAGTGCTAGAGATGAACTAGTTGACATTCAGTACTTC. It translates to CSARDELVDIQYF.

This clonotype came up many times. This chain links TRBV12-3 or TRBV12-4 with TRBJ2-7, with TRBD1 matching 7 bases. V lost 5 bases, J lost 7 bases, and 14 bases stayed unmatched. The CDR3 is 15 amino acids. The CDR3 protein is CASSPQDRILGEQYF. Here the CDR3 DNA reads TGTGCCAGCAGTCCACAGGACAGGATCCTTGGGGAGCAGTACTTC.

Sample share makes this clonotype medium-sized. The CDR3 loop reads CSAGGSNTEAFF. CDR3 coding DNA: TGCAGTGCTGGGGGGTCAAACACTGAAGCTTTCTTT. The rearrangement links TRBV20-1 to TRBJ1-1, with D perhaps matching TRBD1 (5 bases). The V gene lost 5 bases and the J gene lost 2 bases, with 9 bases spanning the gap. Germline-derived CDR1 and CDR2 are DFQATT and SNEGSKA (reference sequence). This CDR3 contains 12 residues.

This clonotype appeared a few times. The rearrangement joins TRBV7-9 to TRBJ2-5, with 9 bases that match TRBD2. Germline CDR1 is SEHNR and CDR2 is FQNEAQ (reference sequence). V was clipped by 5 bases and J by 5 bases; unmatched bases: 6. This CDR3 has 14 residues. CDR3 amino acids: CASSGSGSVETQYF. The CDR3 DNA follows: TGTGCCAGCAGCGGTAGCGGGAGTGTTGAGACCCAGTACTTC.

The chain couples TRBV29-1 to TRBJ1-4, with D possibly being TRBD1 (6 bases). V was trimmed by 0 bases and J by 2 bases, leaving 13 bases between them. CDR1 and CDR2 from the germline V gene are SQVTM and ANQGSEA. This CDR3 is 16 amino acids long. CDR3 amino acids: CSVEDPDTGTNEKLFF. CDR3 DNA sequence: TGCAGCGTTGAAGATCCCGACACAGGGACTAATGAAAAACTGTTTTTT.

This chain uses TRBV11-2 with TRBJ2-7; TRBD2 matches 11 bases. The ends lost 6 bases at V and 9 bases at J; junction bases unmatched: 4. The CDR3 totals 12 residues. CDR1 and CDR2 (germline): SGHAT, FQNNGV. The CDR3 is CASSSGRELQYF. CDR3 in DNA: TGTGCCAGCAGTAGCGGGAGGGAGTTGCAGTACTTC. Variable domain in full (rest from reference TRBV11-2 and TRBJ2-7): EAGVAQSPRYKIIEKRQSVAFWCNPISGHATLYWYQQILGQGPKLLIQFQNNGVVDDSQLPKDRFSAERLKGVDSTLKIQPAKLEDSAVYLCASSSGRELQYFGPGTRLTVT.

The chain links TRBV3-1 to TRBJ2-3, with 16 nucleotides matching TRBD2. V lost 4 bases, J lost 2 bases, and 3 bases stayed unmatched. The CDR3 consists of 17 residues. From germline, CDR1 is LGHDT and CDR2 YNNKEL (reference sequence). Here the CDR3 reads CASSLGTSGRATDTQYF. The CDR3, as DNA: TGTGCCAGCAGCCTCGGGACTAGCGGGAGGGCCACAGATACGCAGTATTTT.

This clonotype was seen many times. The V and J genes are TRBV5-1 and TRBJ2-7, with 8 bases fitting TRBD1. This CDR3 is built from 14 residues. Germline V lookup: CDR1 SGHRS, CDR2 YFSETQ. V shed 5 bases and J 6 bases; nucleotides not matched to a gene: 10. The CDR3 DNA sequence: TGCGCCAGCAGAGACACAGGGGGAGTATTCGAGCAGTACTTC. Amino acids: CASRDTGGVFEQYF.

The V and J genes are TRBV4-2 and TRBJ2-5, with 7 nucleotides matching TRBD2. Trimming at V came to 4 bases and at J to 2 bases, leaving 10 bases not matched to a gene. CDR1 and CDR2 (germline): LGHNA, YNFKEQ. The CDR3 has 16 amino acids. As DNA, the CDR3 is TGTGCCAGCAGCCCTCTTAGTGGGGGGGTTCAAGAGACCCAGTACTTC. Protein product: CASSPLSGGVQETQYF.

This clonotype came up a few times. The gene calls are TRBV18 and TRBJ2-7; possibly TRBD1 or TRBD2 for D (6 bases each). The V gene lost 3 bases and the J gene lost 3 bases, with 18 bases spanning the gap. Germline V gene data show CDR1 as KGHSH and CDR2 as LQKENI. CDR3 length: 16 residues. The CDR3 sequence: CASSPPGASTSYEQYF. CDR3 sequence (DNA): TGTGCCAGCTCACCCCCGGGGGCGAGCACCAGCTACGAGCAGTACTTC. Together with reference TRBV18 and TRBJ2-7, the CDR3 gives the full variable domain: NAGVMQNPRHLVRRRGQEARLRCSPMKGHSHVYWYRQLPEEGLKFMVYLQKENIIDESGMPKERFSAEFPKEGPSILRIQQVVRGDSAAYFCASSPPGASTSYEQYFGPGTRLTVT.

This clonotype was counted at least ten times. The chain carries TRBV10-2 and TRBJ2-3; 8 bases align to TRBD2. V shed 7 bases, J shed 4 bases, and the junction held 13 bases outside the gene matches. Germline-derived CDR1 and CDR2 are WSHSY and SAAADI. This CDR3 region has 16 residues. CDR3: CASKGKLMRGADTQYF. As DNA, the CDR3 is TGCGCCAGCAAAGGGAAACTAATGCGGGGGGCAGATACGCAGTATTTT.